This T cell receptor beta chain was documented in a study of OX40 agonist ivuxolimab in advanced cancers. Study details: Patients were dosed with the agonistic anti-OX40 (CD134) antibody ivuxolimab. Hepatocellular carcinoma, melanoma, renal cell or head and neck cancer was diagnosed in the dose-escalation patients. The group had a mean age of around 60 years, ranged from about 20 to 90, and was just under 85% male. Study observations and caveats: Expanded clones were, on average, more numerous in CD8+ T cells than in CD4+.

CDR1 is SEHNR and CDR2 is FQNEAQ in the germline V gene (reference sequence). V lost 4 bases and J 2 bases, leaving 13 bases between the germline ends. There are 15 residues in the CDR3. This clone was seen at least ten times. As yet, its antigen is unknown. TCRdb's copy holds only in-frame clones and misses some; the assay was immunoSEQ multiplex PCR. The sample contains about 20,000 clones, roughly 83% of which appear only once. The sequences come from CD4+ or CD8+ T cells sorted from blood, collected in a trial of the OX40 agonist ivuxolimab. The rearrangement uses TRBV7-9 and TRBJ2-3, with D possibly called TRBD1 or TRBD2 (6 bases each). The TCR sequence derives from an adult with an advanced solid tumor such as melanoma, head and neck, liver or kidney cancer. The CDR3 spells CASSSIGGLTDTQYF. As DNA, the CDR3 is TGTGCCAGCAGCTCCATCGGGGGCCTCACAGATACGCAGTATTTT.